One sample yielded the 25 T cell receptor beta chains listed below, sequenced in a study of control samples from healthy donors and cancer patients. TCRdb keeps only in-frame clones here, not all; method: immunoSEQ multiplex PCR. The sample lists over 100,000 clones; roughly 88% were seen once. The sequenced sample was blood. The receptors here all came from a middle-aged man in good health.

This chain joins TRBV19 and TRBJ2-7; 7 bases are shared with TRBD1. V dropped 4 bases and J dropped 4; count of bases not matched to a gene: 4. There are 13 residues in the CDR3. Germline-derived CDR1 and CDR2 are LNHDA and SQIVND (reference sequence). The CDR3 DNA sequence: TGTGCCAGTAGTAGGGACAGATTATACGAGCAGTACTTC. Translation: CASSRDRLYEQYF.

The gene calls are TRBV10-3 and TRBJ1-1; D is perhaps TRBD1 (6 bases). This CDR3 region has 13 residues. V lost 8 bases and J lost 1, with 11 bases in between. Germline values: CDR1 ENHRY, CDR2 SYGVKD. The CDR3 sequence: CAISGQQNTEAFF. CDR3 DNA sequence: TGTGCCATCTCTGGACAGCAGAACACTGAAGCTTTCTTT.

The chain employs TRBV18 and TRBJ2-7; no reliable D call. V gave up 6 bases and J gave up 3 bases, with 12 bases separating them. Germline V gives CDR1 KGHSH, CDR2 LQKENI. This CDR3 is built from 13 residues. Here the CDR3 DNA reads TGTGCCAGCTCCCCTCCAGCTAGCTACGAGCAGTACTTC. This codes for CASSPPASYEQYF. The complete variable domain, with remaining parts taken from reference TRBV18 and TRBJ2-7, reads NAGVMQNPRHLVRRRGQEARLRCSPMKGHSHVYWYRQLPEEGLKFMVYLQKENIIDESGMPKERFSAEFPKEGPSILRIQQVVRGDSAAYFCASSPPASYEQYFGPGTRLTVT.

The V and J genes are TRBV3-1 (or the pseudogene TRBV3-2) and TRBJ2-2; D remains ambiguous. The V and J ends lost 1 base and 3 bases respectively, with 9 bases between them. The V gene's germline CDR1 is LGHDT and CDR2 YNNKEL (reference sequence). CDR3 length: 15 amino acids. The CDR3 DNA sequence: TGTGCCAGCAGCCAAGGTTGGCATCACACCGGGGAGCTGTTTTTT. It codes for CASSQGWHHTGELFF.

This rearrangement joins TRBV9 to TRBJ2-2; 8 nucleotides align to TRBD1. Trimming took 2 bases from V and 1 from J; bases not matched to a gene: 7. The germline gives CDR1 SGDLS, CDR2 YYNGEE. The CDR3 spans 17 residues. The DNA of the CDR3 is TGTGCCAGCAGCGTTGGACAGGGTGGAAGGAACACCGGGGAGCTGTTTTTT. As protein: CASSVGQGGRNTGELFF. Full variable domain (remainder filled in from reference TRBV9 and TRBJ2-2): DSGVTQTPKHLITATGQRVTLRCSPRSGDLSVYWYQQSLDQGLQFLIQYYNGEERAKGNILERFSAQQFPDLHSELNLSSLELGDSALYFCASSVGQGGRNTGELFFGEGSRLTVL.

This clone has only a few counts. V gene TRBV14 combines with J gene TRBJ1-2, with D unresolved. V was shortened by 0 bases and J by 10 bases, with 15 bases between the two germline ends. CDR3 length equals 14 residues. Germline lookup yields CDR1 SGHDN and CDR2 FVKESK. CDR3 in amino acids: CASSQEMRDITYTF. The CDR3 coding sequence is TGTGCCAGCAGCCAAGAAATGAGGGATATCACCTACACCTTC.

This clone has just one count. The chain uses TRBV6-5 and TRBJ2-7; D assignment may be TRBD1 or TRBD2 (6 bases each). The V gene's germline CDR1 is MNHEY and CDR2 SVGAGI. The CDR3 has 12 amino acids. The V and J ends lost 8 bases and 1 base respectively, with 9 bases between them. The DNA of the CDR3 is TGTGCCAGCCGCGGGACATCCTACGAGCAGTACTTC. This sequence encodes CASRGTSYEQYF.

The chain is built from TRBV28 and TRBJ2-7, with 10 bases identical to TRBD1. V lost 8 bases to trimming and J lost 3 bases; unmatched junction nucleotides: 4. Germline V gives CDR1 MDHEN, CDR2 SYDVKM. This CDR3 is built from 13 residues. The CDR3 sequence is CASRDRGHYEQYF. DNA for the CDR3: TGTGCCAGCCGAGACAGGGGGCACTACGAGCAGTACTTC.

CDR3 DNA sequence: TGCGCCAGCAGCCAATTGTCGGGACAGGGGGCGCCTGGCTACACCTTC. This codes for CASSQLSGQGAPGYTF. V and J are TRBV4-1 and TRBJ1-2, with 12 bases that match TRBD1. The V segment lost 2 bases and the J segment 7 bases; nucleotides outside the gene matches: 8. The CDR3 has 16 amino acids. Germline CDR1 reads MGHRA; CDR2 reads YSYEKL.

The chain recombines TRBV7-2 with TRBJ1-1; a possible D gene is TRBD1 (5 bases). Trimming took off 5 bases at V and 1 base at J, with 11 bases between the two ends. Per the germline V gene, CDR1 is SGHTA and CDR2 is FQGNSA. The CDR3 sequence is 14 residues long. CDR3 region: CASSGGVRNTEAFF. CDR3 bases: TGTGCCAGCAGCGGGGGTGTTCGGAACACTGAAGCTTTCTTT.

This chain connects TRBV4-3 to TRBJ2-3; TRBD1 aligns across 7 bases. Germline CDR1 and CDR2: LGHNA and YSLEER. This CDR3 has 16 amino acids. V dropped 2 bases and J dropped 3; count of bases not matched to a gene: 8. CDR3 sequence (DNA): TGCGCCAGCAGCCAACACAAAGACAGGGTGACAGATACGCAGTATTTT. As protein: CASSQHKDRVTDTQYF.

This clone was seen a single time. The chain carries TRBV2 and TRBJ2-1; TRBD2 matches 7 bases. Per germline, CDR1 SNHLY and CDR2 FYNNEI. Trimming at V came to 6 bases and at J to 1 base, leaving 0 bases not matched to a gene. CDR3 length equals 13 residues. The CDR3 protein is CASRGGSYNEQFF. In nucleotides, the CDR3 is TGTGCCAGCAGGGGGGGGTCCTACAATGAGCAGTTCTTC. Based on the CDR3 plus reference TRBV2 and TRBJ2-1, the full variable domain is EPEVTQTPSHQVTQMGQEVILRCVPISNHLYFYWYRQILGQKVEFLVSFYNNEISEKSEIFDDQFSVERPDGSNFTLKIRSTKLEDSAMYFCASRGGSYNEQFFGPGTRLTVL.

The genes are TRBV19 and TRBJ1-1; D gene ambiguous. Trimming took off 3 bases at V and 1 base at J, with 6 bases between the two ends. The germline V gene encodes CDR1 LNHDA and CDR2 SQIVND (reference sequence). The CDR3 sequence is 13 residues long. Here the CDR3 DNA reads TGTGCCAGTAGTATGAAGAGGAACACTGAAGCTTTCTTT. Protein sequence: CASSMKRNTEAFF.

With regard to this clone: The sample holds other DNA sequences that translate to the same CDR3. The chain combines TRBV5-1 with TRBJ1-5; unclear D gene. This CDR3 has 14 amino acids. Deletions cut 4 bases from V and 5 bases from J, with 13 bases between. From germline, CDR1 is SGHRS and CDR2 YFSETQ. The CDR3 protein is CASSPDGPHQPQHF. The CDR3 DNA sequence: TGCGCCAGCAGCCCCGACGGTCCTCATCAGCCCCAGCATTTT.

This clone was detected only a few times. This CDR3 reads CASSAPRELFF. In DNA, the CDR3 is TGTGCCAGCAGTGCACCCCGGGAGCTGTTTTTT. The J gene is TRBJ2-2, the V gene TRBV2; D gene ambiguous. The germline V and J ends were trimmed by 4 bases and 9 bases, with 6 bases remaining between them. This CDR3 region has 11 residues. Germline values: CDR1 SNHLY, CDR2 FYNNEI.

Comment on this clone: This may arise from a read error, as a much more abundant clone is one base away. Different DNA sequences within this sample yield the same CDR3. The J gene is TRBJ2-1, the V gene TRBV6-4, with TRBD2 matching 11 bases. CDR3 length: 15 amino acids. The germline V gene encodes CDR1 MRHNA and CDR2 SNTAGT. The J segment lost 6 bases and the V segment lost 0 bases, leaving 1 base of the junction unmatched. CDR3 sequence reads: CASSDSSGGANEQFF. The CDR3 DNA sequence: TGTGCCAGCAGTGACTCTAGCGGGGGGGCCAATGAGCAGTTCTTC.

The V call is TRBV5-1, the J call TRBJ2-1, with a possible D match to TRBD1 (6 bases). Germline V CDR1 and CDR2: SGHRS, YFSETQ. The CDR3 has 17 amino acids. V lost 2 bases and J 0 bases, leaving 15 bases between the germline ends. The CDR3 region is CASSLGTPKGSYNEQFF. CDR3 bases: TGCGCCAGCAGCTTAGGGACACCCAAGGGCTCCTACAATGAGCAGTTCTTC.

This rearrangement joins TRBV3-1 (or the pseudogene TRBV3-2) to TRBJ2-2; D ambiguous. CDR1 is LGHDT, CDR2 YNNKEL, per germline (reference sequence). With 1 base removed from V and 6 bases from J, the gap between germline ends came to 3 bases. The CDR3 contains 12 residues. The CDR3 coding sequence is TGTGCCAGCAGCCAAGCTTCCGGGGAGCTGTTTTTT. Translated, it gives CASSQASGELFF.

V usage is TRBV7-9 and J usage is TRBJ1-1; D unresolved. In germline, CDR1 is SEHNR, CDR2 FQNEAQ (reference sequence). Trimming shortened V by 9 bases and J by 3 bases, and 17 bases separated the two germline ends. This CDR3 has 14 amino acids. The CDR3 DNA follows: TGTGCCAGTACAATAGTCGGGAGAGACACTGAAGCTTTCTTT. This gives the protein CASTIVGRDTEAFF.

The chain is built from TRBV2 and TRBJ1-6, with unresolved D. This CDR3 spans 14 amino acids. Trimming removed 6 bases from V and 5 bases from J, with 11 bases in between. Per germline, CDR1 SNHLY and CDR2 FYNNEI. The CDR3 protein is CASRTTWDNSPLHF. The CDR3 DNA follows: TGTGCCAGCAGGACGACATGGGATAATTCACCCCTCCACTTT. The whole variable domain, remainder taken from reference TRBV2 and TRBJ1-6, is EPEVTQTPSHQVTQMGQEVILRCVPISNHLYFYWYRQILGQKVEFLVSFYNNEISEKSEIFDDQFSVERPDGSNFTLKIRSTKLEDSAMYFCASRTTWDNSPLHFGNGTRLTVT.

This clone was observed once. The chain combines TRBV6-2 or TRBV6-3 with TRBJ1-2, with 9 bases aligning to TRBD1. CDR3 length equals 15 residues. V was pared by 5 bases and J by 4 bases, with 8 bases of the junction left unmatched. The germline gives CDR1 MNHEY, CDR2 SVGEGT. The CDR3 nucleotides read TGTGCCAGCAGTATACAGGGGGCAAGGAGCTATGGCTACACCTTC. As protein: CASSIQGARSYGYTF.

The genes are TRBV11-3 and TRBJ2-5; D ambiguous. Trimming removed 5 bases at V and 0 bases at J, with 10 bases between. There are 14 residues in the CDR3. CDR1 is SGHNT and CDR2 is YENEEA in the germline V gene. This CDR3 is CASSLDGYQETQYF. The CDR3 DNA sequence: TGTGCCAGCAGCCTGGACGGATACCAAGAGACCCAGTACTTC.

The genes are TRBV4-3 and TRBJ1-3; the match to TRBD1 covers 7 bases. CDR1 and CDR2 (germline): LGHNA, YSLEER. Trimming took 1 base from V and 0 from J; bases not matched to a gene: 6. The CDR3 extends over 17 amino acids. The CDR3 is CASSQGGQASSGNTIYF. In nucleotides, the CDR3 is TGCGCCAGCAGCCAAGGAGGACAGGCGAGCTCTGGAAACACCATATATTTT.

The chain is built from TRBV27 and TRBJ1-1; 8 bases map to TRBD1. CDR3 size: 17 residues. V shed 7 bases, J shed 3 bases, and the junction held 16 bases outside the gene matches. CDR1 MNHEY and CDR2 SMNVEV come from the germline V gene (reference sequence). The CDR3 reads CASILGAGGKWYTEAFF. CDR3 nucleotide sequence: TGTGCCAGCATCCTGGGGGCAGGGGGCAAATGGTACACTGAAGCTTTCTTT.

The chain is built from TRBV25-1 and TRBJ1-6, with TRBD1 identical over 9 bases. With V trimmed by 5 bases and J by 6 bases, 5 bases remained unmatched. The CDR3 runs to 15 residues. Germline CDR1 is MGHDK and CDR2 is SYGVNS. The CDR3 region has the DNA TGTGCCAGCAGTCTTTCGGACAGGGGTAATTCACCCCTCCACTTT. Translated: CASSLSDRGNSPLHF.